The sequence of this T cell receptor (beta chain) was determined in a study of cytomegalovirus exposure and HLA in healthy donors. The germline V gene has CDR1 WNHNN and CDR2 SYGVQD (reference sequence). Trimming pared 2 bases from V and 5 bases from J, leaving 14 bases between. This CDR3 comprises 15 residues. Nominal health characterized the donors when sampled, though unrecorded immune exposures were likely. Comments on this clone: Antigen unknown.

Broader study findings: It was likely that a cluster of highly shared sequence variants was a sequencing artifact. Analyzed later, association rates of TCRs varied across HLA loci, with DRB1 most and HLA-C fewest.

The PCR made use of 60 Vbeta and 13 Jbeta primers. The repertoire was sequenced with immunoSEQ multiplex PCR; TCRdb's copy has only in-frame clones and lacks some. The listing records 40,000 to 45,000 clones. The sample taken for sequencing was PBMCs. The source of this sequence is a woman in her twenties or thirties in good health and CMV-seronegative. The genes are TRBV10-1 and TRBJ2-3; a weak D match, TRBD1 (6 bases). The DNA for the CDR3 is TGCGCCAGCAGTGAGGGGGCAGGGGAAATAGATACGCAGTATTTT. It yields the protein CASSEGAGEIDTQYF.